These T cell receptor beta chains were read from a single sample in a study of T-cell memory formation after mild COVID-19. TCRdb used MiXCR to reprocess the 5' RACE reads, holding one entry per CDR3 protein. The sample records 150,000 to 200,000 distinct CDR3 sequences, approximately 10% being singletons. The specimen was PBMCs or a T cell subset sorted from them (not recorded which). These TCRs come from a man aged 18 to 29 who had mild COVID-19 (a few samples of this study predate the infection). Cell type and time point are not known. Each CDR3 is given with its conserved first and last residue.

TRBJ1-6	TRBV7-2	CASSFGGHNSPLHF
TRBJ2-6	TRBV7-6	CASSLRPAGGSGANVLTF
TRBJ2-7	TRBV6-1	CASEGRYEQYF
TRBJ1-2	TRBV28	CASLTGDTVKGYTF
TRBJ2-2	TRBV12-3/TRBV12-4	CASRQGTNTGELFF
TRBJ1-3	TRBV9	CASSVGDTDLNTIYF
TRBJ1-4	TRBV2	CASSDRVGYEKLFF
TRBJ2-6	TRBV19	CASSTMGQGASGANVLTF
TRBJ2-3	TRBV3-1	CASSLGLAGSDTQYF
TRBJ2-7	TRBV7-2	CASRRGSYEQYF
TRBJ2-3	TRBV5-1	CASSRQNTDTQYF
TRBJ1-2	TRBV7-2	CASSWDRSYGYTF
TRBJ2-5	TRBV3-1	CASSQGLAWETQYF
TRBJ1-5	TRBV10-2	CASSESHRDQPQHF
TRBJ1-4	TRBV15	CATSRAHEKLFF
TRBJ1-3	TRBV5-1	CASSLDTGNTIYF
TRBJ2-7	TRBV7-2	CASSEGEVAGLYEQYF
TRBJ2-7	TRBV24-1	CATSGGAYEQYF
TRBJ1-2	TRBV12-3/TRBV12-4	CASRGTGTGLLYGYTF
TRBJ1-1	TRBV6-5	CASRTTMNTEAFF
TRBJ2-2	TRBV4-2	CASSQEAGTGLTGELFF
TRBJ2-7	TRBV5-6	CASSLSGEQYF
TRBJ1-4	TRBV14	CASSQEWASNEKLFF
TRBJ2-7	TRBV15	CATSREFGTGMAYEQYF
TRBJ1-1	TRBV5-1	CASSLQGGTEAFF
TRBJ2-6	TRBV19	CATRAAGANVLTF
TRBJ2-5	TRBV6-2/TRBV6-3	CASSPGLAGRTQYF
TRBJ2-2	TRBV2	CASIRGPILGELFF
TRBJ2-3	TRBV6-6	CASSYGDSYYTDTQYF
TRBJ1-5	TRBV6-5	CASRRQTNQPQHF
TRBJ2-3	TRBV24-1	CATSDLPGRLTDTQYF
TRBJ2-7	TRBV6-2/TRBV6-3	CASSSPPGREQYF
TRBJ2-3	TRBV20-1	CSARGPSGRTDTQYF
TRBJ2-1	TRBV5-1	CASSLATLSSSYNEQFF
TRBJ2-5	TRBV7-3	CASSLYVGGDQETQYF
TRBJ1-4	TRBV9	CASSVATGNEKLFF